The present T cell receptor (beta chain) was sequenced within a study of T cell responses to AZD1222 COVID-19 vaccine. Across the study: Analysis merged second doses at about 4 or about 12 weeks.

Germline V gene lookup returns CDR1 MNHEY and CDR2 SMNVEV (reference sequence). The CDR3 sequence is 12 residues long. Between the trimmed V and J ends, which lost 5 bases and 2 bases, there was a span of 6 bases. Clones were sequenced by immunoSEQ multiplex PCR, and TCRdb holds only the in-frame ones, with some missing. The sample contains around 170,000 clones, approximately 91% of which appear only once. On this clone itself: The target antigen is unknown.

Points from the study as a whole: Mostly white British, mostly female donors; authors suggested clonal diversity may be underestimated. Baseline serology detected seropositivity in only five or six AZD1222 recipients. Spike-specific TCR breadth rose after two AZD1222 doses, and depth rose as well.

The TCR originated in an adult in good health. The chain joins TRBV27 to TRBJ1-2; possible D gene TRBD1, 5 bases. The sequences come from peripheral blood, collected on day 0 of AZD1222 vaccination. The CDR3 coding sequence is TGTGCCAGCAGTCAGGGAAACTATGGCTACACCTTC. Translated, it gives CASSQGNYGYTF.